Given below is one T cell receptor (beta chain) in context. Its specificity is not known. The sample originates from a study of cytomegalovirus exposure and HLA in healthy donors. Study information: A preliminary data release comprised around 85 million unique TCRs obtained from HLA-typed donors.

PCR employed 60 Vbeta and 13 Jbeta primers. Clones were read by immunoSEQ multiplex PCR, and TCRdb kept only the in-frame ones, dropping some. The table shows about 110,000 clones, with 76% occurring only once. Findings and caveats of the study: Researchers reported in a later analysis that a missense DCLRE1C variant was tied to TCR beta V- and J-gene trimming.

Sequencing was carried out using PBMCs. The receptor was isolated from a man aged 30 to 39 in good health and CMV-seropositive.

CDR3 sequence (DNA): TGTGCCAGCAGGGATGGAGACTATGGCTACACCTTC. Its protein is CASRDGDYGYTF. V is TRBV9 and J is TRBJ1-2, with D unresolved. There are 12 residues in the CDR3. The germline CDR1 and CDR2 sequences are SGDLS and YYNGEE. The V end was cut by 5 bases, the J end by 3 bases, with 8 bases between.